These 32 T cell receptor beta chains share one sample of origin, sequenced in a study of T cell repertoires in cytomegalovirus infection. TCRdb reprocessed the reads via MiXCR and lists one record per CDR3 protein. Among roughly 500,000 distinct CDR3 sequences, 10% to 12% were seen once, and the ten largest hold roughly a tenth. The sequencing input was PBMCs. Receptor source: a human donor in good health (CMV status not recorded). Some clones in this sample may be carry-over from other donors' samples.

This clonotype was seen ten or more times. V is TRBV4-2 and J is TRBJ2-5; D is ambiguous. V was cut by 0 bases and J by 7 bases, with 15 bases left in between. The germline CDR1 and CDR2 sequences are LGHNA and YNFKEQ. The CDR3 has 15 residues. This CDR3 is CASSQDPGPSGTQYF. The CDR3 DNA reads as TGTGCCAGCAGCCAAGATCCGGGTCCTAGTGGGACCCAGTACTTC.

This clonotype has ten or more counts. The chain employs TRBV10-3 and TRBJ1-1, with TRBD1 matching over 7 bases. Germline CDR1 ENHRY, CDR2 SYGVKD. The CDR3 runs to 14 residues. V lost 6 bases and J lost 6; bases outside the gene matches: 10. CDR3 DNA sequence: TGTGCCATCAGCGCCGGGACAGACAGTCCTGAAGCTTTCTTT. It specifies CAISAGTDSPEAFF.

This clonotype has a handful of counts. The CDR3 loop reads CSARGRPGQGIANYGYTF. CDR3 coding DNA: TGCAGTGCTAGAGGCAGGCCCGGACAGGGCATAGCTAACTATGGCTACACCTTC. The rearrangement uses TRBV20-1 and TRBJ1-2; 8 bases agree with TRBD1. There are 18 residues in the CDR3. Germline lookup yields CDR1 DFQATT and CDR2 SNEGSKA (reference sequence). Trimming cost V 1 base and J 0 bases; bases outside gene matches: 13.

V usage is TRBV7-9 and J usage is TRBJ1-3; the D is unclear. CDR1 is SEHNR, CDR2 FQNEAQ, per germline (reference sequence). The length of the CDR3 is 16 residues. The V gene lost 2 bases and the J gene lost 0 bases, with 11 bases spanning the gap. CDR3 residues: CASSLTAFRSGNTIYF. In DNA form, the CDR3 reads TGTGCCAGCAGCTTAACAGCCTTCCGCTCTGGAAACACCATATATTTT.

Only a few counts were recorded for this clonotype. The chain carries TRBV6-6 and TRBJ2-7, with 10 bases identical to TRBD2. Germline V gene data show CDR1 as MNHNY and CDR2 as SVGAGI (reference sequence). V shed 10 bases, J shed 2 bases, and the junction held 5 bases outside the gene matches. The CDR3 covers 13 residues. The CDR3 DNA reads TGTGCCACCTCTCTAGCGGGGGCCTACGAGCAGTACTTC. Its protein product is CATSLAGAYEQYF.

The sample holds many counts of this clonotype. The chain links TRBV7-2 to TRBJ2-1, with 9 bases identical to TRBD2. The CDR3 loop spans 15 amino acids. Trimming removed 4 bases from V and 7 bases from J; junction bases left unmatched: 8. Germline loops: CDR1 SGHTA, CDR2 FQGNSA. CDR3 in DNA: TGTGCCAGCAGCTCTAGCGGGGCCTGGGGGAATGAGCAGTTCTTC. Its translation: CASSSSGAWGNEQFF. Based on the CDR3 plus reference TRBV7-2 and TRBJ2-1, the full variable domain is GAGVSQSPSNKVTEKGKDVELRCDPISGHTALYWYRQSLGQGLEFLIYFQGNSAPDKSGLPSDRFSAERTGGSVSTLTIQRTQQEDSAVYLCASSSSGAWGNEQFFGPGTRLTVL.

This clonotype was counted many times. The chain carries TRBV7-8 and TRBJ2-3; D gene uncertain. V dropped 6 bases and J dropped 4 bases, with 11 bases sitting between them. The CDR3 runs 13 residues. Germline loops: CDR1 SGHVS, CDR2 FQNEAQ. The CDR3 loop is CASRIGRADTQYF. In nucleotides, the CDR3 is TGTGCCAGCAGGATCGGTAGAGCAGATACGCAGTATTTT. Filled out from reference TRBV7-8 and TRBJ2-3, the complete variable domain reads GAGVSQSPRYKVAKRGQDVALRCDPISGHVSLFWYQQALGQGPEFLTYFQNEAQLDKSGLPSDRFFAERPEGSVSTLKIQRTQQEDSAVYLCASRIGRADTQYFGPGTRLTVL.

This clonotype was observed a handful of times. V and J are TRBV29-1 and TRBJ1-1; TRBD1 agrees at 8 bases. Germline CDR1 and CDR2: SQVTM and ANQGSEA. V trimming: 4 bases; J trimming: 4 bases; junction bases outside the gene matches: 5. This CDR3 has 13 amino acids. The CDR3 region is CSVVPRGPTEAFF. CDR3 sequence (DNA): TGCAGCGTTGTGCCCAGGGGGCCCACTGAAGCTTTCTTT. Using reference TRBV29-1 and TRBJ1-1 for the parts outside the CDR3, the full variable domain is SAVISQKPSRDICQRGTSLTIQCQVDSQVTMMFWYRQQPGQSLTLIATANQGSEATYESGFVIDKFPISRPNLTFSTLTVSNMSPEDSSIYLCSVVPRGPTEAFFGQGTRLTVV.

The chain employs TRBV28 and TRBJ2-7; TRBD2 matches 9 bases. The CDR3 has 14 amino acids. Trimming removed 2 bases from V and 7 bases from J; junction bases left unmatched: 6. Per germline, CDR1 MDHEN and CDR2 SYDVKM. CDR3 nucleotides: TGTGCCAGCAGTTTAGCGGGAGGGCCTTGGGAGCAGTACTTC. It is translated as CASSLAGGPWEQYF. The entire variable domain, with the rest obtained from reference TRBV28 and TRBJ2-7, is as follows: DVKVTQSSRYLVKRTGEKVFLECVQDMDHENMFWYRQDPGLGLRLIYFSYDVKMKEKGDIPEGYSVSREKKERFSLILESASTNQTSMYLCASSLAGGPWEQYFGPGTRLTVT.

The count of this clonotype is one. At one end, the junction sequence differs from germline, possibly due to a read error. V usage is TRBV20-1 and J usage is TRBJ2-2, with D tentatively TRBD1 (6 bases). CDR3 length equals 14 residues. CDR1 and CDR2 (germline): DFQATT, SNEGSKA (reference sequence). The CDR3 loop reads CSGRPGQNTGELYF. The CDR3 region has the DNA TGCAGCGGAAGACCCGGACAGAACACCGGGGAGCTGTATTTT.

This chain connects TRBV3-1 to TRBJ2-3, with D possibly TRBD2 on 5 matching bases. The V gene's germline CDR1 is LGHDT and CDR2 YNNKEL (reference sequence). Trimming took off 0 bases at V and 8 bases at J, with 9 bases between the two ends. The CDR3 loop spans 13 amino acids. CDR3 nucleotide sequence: TGTGCCAGCAGCCAAGAAGGAGGCGTTACGCAGTATTTT. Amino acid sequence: CASSQEGGVTQYF.

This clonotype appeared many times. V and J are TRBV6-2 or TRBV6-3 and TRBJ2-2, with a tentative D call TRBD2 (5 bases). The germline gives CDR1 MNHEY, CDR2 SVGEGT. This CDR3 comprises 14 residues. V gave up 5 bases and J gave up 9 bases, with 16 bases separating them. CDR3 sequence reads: CASSRRTRTRELFF. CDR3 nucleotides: TGTGCCAGCAGTAGGAGGACGCGAACAAGGGAGCTGTTTTTT.

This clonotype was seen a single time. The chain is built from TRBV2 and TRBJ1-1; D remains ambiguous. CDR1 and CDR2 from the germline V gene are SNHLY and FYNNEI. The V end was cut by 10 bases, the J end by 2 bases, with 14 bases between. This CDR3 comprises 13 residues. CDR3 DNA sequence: TGTGCCATGGGCCGGGAGGCCAACACTGAAGCTTTCTTT. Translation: CAMGREANTEAFF.

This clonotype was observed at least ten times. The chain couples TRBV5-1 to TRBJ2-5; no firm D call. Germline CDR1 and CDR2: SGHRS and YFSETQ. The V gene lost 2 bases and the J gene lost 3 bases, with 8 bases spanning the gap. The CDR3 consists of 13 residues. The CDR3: CASSFRPEETQYF. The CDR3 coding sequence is TGCGCCAGCAGCTTTCGGCCGGAAGAGACCCAGTACTTC.

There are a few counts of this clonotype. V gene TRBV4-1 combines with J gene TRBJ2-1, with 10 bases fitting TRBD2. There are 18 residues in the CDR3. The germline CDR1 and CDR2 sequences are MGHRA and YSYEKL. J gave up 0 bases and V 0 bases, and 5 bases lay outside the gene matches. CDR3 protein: CASSQEGASGSSYNEQFF. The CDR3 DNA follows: TGCGCCAGCAGCCAAGAAGGGGCTAGCGGGAGCTCCTACAATGAGCAGTTCTTC.

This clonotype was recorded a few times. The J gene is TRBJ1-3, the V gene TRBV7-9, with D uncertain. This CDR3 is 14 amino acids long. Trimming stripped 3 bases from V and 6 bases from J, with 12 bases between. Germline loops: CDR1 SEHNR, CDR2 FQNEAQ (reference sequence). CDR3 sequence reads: CASSFLDGKNTIYF. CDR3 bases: TGTGCCAGCAGCTTCCTGGACGGTAAAAACACCATATATTTT.

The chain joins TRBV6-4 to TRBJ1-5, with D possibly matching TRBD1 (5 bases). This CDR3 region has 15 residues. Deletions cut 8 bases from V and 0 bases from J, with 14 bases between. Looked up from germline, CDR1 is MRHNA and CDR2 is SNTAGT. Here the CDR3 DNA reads TGTGCCAGCCGCCCGACAGAACCTAGCAATCAGCCCCAGCATTTT. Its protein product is CASRPTEPSNQPQHF.

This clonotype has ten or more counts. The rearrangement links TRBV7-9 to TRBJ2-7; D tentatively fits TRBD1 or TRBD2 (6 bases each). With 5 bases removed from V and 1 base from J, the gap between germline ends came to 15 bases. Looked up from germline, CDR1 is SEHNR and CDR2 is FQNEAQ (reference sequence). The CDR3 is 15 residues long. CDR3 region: CASSLRGLSSYEQYF. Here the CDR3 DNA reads TGTGCCAGCAGCCTACGGGGGCTTTCTTCCTACGAGCAGTACTTC.

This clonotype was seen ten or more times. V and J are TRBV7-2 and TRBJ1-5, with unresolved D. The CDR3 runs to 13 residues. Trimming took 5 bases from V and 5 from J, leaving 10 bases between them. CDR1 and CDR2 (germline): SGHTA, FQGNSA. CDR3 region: CASSPYPHQPQHF. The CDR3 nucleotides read TGTGCCAGCAGCCCATACCCACATCAGCCCCAGCATTTT.

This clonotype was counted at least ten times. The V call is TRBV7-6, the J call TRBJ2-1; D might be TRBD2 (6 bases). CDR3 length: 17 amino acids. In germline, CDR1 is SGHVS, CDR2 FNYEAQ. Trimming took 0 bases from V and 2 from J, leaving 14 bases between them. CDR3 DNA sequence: TGTGCCAGCAGCTTAGCGCTCGGTAGCGGAGCCTACAATGAGCAGTTCTTC. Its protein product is CASSLALGSGAYNEQFF.

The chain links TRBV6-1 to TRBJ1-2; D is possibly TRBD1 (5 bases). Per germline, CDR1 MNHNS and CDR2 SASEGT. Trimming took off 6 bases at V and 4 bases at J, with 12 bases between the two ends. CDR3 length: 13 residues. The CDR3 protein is CASSPGGVYGYTF. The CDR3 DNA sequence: TGTGCCAGCAGCCCCGGGGGAGTCTATGGCTACACCTTC.

The CDR3: CSAIEPPPGETQYF. CDR3 nucleotides: TGCAGTGCTATCGAGCCCCCTCCGGGAGAGACCCAGTACTTC. The chain is built from TRBV20-1 and TRBJ2-5; D is uncertain. The CDR3 sequence is 14 residues long. The V and J ends lost 4 bases and 4 bases respectively, with 16 bases between them. Looked up from germline, CDR1 is DFQATT and CDR2 is SNEGSKA (reference sequence).

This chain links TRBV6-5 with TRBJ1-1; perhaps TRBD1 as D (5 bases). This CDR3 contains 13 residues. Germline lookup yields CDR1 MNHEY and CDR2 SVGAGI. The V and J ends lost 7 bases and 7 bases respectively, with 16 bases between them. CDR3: CASTQGGQGEAFF. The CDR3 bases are TGTGCCAGCACCCAGGGTGGTCAGGGTGAAGCTTTCTTT.

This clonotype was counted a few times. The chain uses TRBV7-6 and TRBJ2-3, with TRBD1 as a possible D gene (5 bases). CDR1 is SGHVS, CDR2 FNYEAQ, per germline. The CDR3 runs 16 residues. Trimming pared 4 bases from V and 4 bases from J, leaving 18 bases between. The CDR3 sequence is CASSSTYTEGADTQYF. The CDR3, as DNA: TGTGCCAGCAGCTCTACCTACACCGAAGGGGCAGATACGCAGTATTTT. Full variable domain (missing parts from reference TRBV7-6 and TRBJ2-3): GAGVSQSPRYKVTKRGQDVALRCDPISGHVSLYWYRQALGQGPEFLTYFNYEAQQDKSGLPNDRFSAERPEGSISTLTIQRTEQRDSAMYRCASSSTYTEGADTQYFGPGTRLTVL.

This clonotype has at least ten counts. The CDR3 DNA follows: TGTGCCAGCAGCGTAGGGGGGGACAACAATGAGCAGTTCTTC. The encoded protein is CASSVGGDNNEQFF. The chain links TRBV9 to TRBJ2-1, with D perhaps given as TRBD1 or TRBD2 (6 bases each). V shed 0 bases and J shed 5 bases, with 9 bases lying between them. CDR1 and CDR2 from the germline V gene are SGDLS and YYNGEE. This CDR3 is built from 14 residues. Full variable domain (missing parts from reference TRBV9 and TRBJ2-1): DSGVTQTPKHLITATGQRVTLRCSPRSGDLSVYWYQQSLDQGLQFLIQYYNGEERAKGNILERFSAQQFPDLHSELNLSSLELGDSALYFCASSVGGDNNEQFFGPGTRLTVL.

The DNA of the CDR3 is TGTGCCAGCAGCCCCGGGACTAGCAAGTTATACGAGCAGTACTTC. Translating it yields CASSPGTSKLYEQYF. The chain combines TRBV12-3 or TRBV12-4 with TRBJ2-7, with 9 positions matching TRBD2. V lost 6 bases to trimming and J lost 4 bases; unmatched junction nucleotides: 10. The CDR3 contains 15 residues.

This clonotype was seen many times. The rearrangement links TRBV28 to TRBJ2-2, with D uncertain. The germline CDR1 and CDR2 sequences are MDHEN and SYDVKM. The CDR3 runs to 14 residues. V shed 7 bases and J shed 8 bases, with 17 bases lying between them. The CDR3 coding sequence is TGTGCCAGCACCTTCGGGCGATTACAGGGGGAGCTGTTTTTT. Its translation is CASTFGRLQGELFF.

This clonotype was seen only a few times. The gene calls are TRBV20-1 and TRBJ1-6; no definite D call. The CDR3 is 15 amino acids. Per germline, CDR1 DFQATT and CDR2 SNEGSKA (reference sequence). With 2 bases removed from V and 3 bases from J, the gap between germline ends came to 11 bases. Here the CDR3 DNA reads TGCAGTGCTAGAATCGGAACGATCTATAATTCACCCCTCCACTTT. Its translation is CSARIGTIYNSPLHF.

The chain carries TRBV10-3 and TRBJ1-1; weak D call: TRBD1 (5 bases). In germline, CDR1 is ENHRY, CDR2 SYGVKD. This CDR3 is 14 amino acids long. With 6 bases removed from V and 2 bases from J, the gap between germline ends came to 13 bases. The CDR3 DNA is TGTGCCATCAGGACCGGGACGGTTAACACTGAAGCTTTCTTT. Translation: CAIRTGTVNTEAFF.

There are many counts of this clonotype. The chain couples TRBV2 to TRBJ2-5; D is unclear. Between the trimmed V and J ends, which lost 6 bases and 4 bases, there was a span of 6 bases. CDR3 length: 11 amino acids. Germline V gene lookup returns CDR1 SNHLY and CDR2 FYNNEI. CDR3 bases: TGTGCCAGCAGAACTCTAGAGACCCAGTACTTC. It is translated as CASRTLETQYF.

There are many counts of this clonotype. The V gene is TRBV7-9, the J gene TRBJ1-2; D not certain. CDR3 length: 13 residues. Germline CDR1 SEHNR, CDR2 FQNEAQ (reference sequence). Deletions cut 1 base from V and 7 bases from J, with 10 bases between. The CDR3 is CASSLEAGPGYTF. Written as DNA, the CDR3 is TGTGCCAGCAGCTTAGAGGCGGGCCCTGGCTACACCTTC.

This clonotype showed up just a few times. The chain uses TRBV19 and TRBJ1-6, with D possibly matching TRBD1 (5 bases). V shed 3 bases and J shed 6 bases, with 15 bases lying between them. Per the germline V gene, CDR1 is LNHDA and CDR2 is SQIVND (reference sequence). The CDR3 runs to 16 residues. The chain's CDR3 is CASSITVGGGNSPLHF. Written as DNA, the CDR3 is TGTGCCAGTAGTATCACGGTTGGGGGGGGTAATTCACCCCTCCACTTT.